The source of this TCR beta chain is a study of response to subunit inactivated influenza vaccine. General study results and limits: Every seasonal influenza vaccination brings in few new T cells, the authors suggested.

CDR1 is SEHNR and CDR2 is FQNEAQ in the germline V gene (reference sequence). The CDR3 runs to 13 residues. Trimming stripped 4 bases from V and 3 bases from J, with 10 bases between. TCRdb independently ran MiXCR on the RT-PCR reads; one entry per CDR3 protein. The table lists around 760,000 distinct CDR3 sequences, roughly 14% of them singletons. This clonotype was picked up a small number of times. Its antigen remains unidentified. The source material was PBMCs from blood, sampled approximately 15 days before vaccination. The chain carries TRBV7-9 and TRBJ2-7; D gene uncertain. The sequence was obtained from a man over 45 who received an inactivated influenza vaccine. The chain's CDR3 is CASSSHMVYEQYF. The CDR3 DNA reads TGTGCCAGCAGCTCCCATATGGTCTACGAGCAGTACTTC.